The 3 T cell receptor beta chains below come from one sample, sequenced in a study of metastatic and nonmetastatic thyroid tumors. TCRdb reassembled clones from the PCR reads with MiXCR. This sample has around 27,000 clones, with just under 15% found just once. All patients were treatment-naive before thyroid surgery. The sample taken for sequencing was blood. These receptor sequences come from a female donor with papillary thyroid cancer or a benign thyroid nodule (not recorded which). Some clones in this sample may be carry-over from other donors' samples.

The CDR3 bases are TGTGCCAGCAGCCAAGAGAGGTTTTACGAGCAGTACTTC. Amino acids: CASSQERFYEQYF. The chain joins TRBV14 to TRBJ2-7; the D is unclear. CDR3 size: 13 residues. Trimming shortened V by 0 bases and J by 4 bases, and 7 bases separated the two germline ends. Germline V CDR1 and CDR2: SGHDN, FVKESK.

This clone was seen ten or more times. The genes are TRBV30 and TRBJ1-1, with D perhaps TRBD1 (5 bases). The CDR3 is 14 residues long. The V end was cut by 3 bases, the J end by 0 bases, with 11 bases between. The germline V gene encodes CDR1 GTSNPN and CDR2 SVGIG (reference sequence). The CDR3 protein is CAWRTENMNTEAFF. In DNA, the CDR3 is TGTGCCTGGAGGACAGAGAACATGAACACTGAAGCTTTCTTT.

The rearrangement links TRBV28 to TRBJ2-7; D is ambiguous. The length of the CDR3 is 13 residues. Germline assignment: CDR1 MDHEN and CDR2 SYDVKM. V lost 10 bases and J 4 bases, leaving 17 bases between the germline ends. This chain's CDR3 is CANSLYERYEQYF. The DNA of the CDR3 is TGTGCCAACAGCTTATACGAAAGGTACGAGCAGTACTTC.